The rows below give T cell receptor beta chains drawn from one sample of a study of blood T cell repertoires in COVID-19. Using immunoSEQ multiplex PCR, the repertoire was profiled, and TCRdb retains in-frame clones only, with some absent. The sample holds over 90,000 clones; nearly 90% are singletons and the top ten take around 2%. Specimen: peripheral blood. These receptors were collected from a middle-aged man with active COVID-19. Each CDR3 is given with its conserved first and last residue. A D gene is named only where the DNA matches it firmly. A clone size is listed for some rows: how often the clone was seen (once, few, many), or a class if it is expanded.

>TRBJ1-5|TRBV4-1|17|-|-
TGCGCCAGCAGCCAAGAAGGTGGGCCGGGGGTGAATCAGCCCCAGCATTTT
CASSQEGGPGVNQPQHF
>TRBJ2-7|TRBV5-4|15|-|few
TGTGCCAGCAGCTTGGGGGGCGCGGTCCCCTACGAGCAGTACTTC
CASSLGGAVPYEQYF
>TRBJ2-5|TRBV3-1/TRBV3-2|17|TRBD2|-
TGTGCCAGCAGCACAAGTGAGATAGCGGGGGTTCAAGAGACCCAGTACTTC
CASSTSEIAGVQETQYF
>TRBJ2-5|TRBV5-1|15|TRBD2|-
TGCGCCAGCAGCCTCCCCGCGGGGGGCCCAGAGACCCAGTACTTC
CASSLPAGGPETQYF
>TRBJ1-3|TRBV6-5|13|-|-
TGTGCCAGCCAGGTGGGGGCGGGAAACACCATATATTTT
CASQVGAGNTIYF
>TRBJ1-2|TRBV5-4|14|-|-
TGTGCCAGCACTTCCCTAGGTAGGGGGTCGGGCTACACCTTC
CASTSLGRGSGYTF
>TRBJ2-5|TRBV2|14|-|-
TGTGCCAGCAGTGAAGACAGGGCCCAAGAGACCCAGTACTTC
CASSEDRAQETQYF
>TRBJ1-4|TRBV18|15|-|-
TGTGCCAGCTCACCACCCGGCAGGGGAATTGAAAAACTGTTTTTT
CASSPPGRGIEKLFF
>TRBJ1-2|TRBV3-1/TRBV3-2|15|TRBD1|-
TGTGCCAGCAGCCAAACACAGGGGGCAGGATATGGCTACACCTTC
CASSQTQGAGYGYTF
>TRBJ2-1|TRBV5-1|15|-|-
TGCGCCAGCAGCGACAGACAGAGCTCCTACAATGAGCAGTTCTTC
CASSDRQSSYNEQFF
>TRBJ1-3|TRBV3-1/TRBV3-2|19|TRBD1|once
TGTGCCAGCAGCCAAGATAGTTCAGCGGTGACAGGGCGTGGAAACACCATATATTTT
CASSQDSSAVTGRGNTIYF
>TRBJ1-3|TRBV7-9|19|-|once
TGTGCCAGCAGCCCAATGAGGGGGGGAACAGGGCTGGCTGGAAACACCATATATTTT
CASSPMRGGTGLAGNTIYF
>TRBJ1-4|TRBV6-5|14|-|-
TGTGCCAGCAGCCCCGGGACACATAATGAAAAACTGTTTTTT
CASSPGTHNEKLFF
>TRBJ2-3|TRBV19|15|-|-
TGTGCCAGTAGTATAAACAGACCTAGCACAGATACGCAGTATTTT
CASSINRPSTDTQYF
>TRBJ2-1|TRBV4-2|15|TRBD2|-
TGTGCCAGCAGCCAGGGGAGCGGGGGTTACAATGAGCAGTTCTTC
CASSQGSGGYNEQFF
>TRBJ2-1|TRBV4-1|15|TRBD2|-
TGCGCCAGCAGCCAACGCGGGGGGAGGTCCAATGAGCAGTTCTTC
CASSQRGGRSNEQFF
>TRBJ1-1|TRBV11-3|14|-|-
TGTGCCAGCAGCTTAGGGTCTGAGGACACTGAAGCTTTCTTT
CASSLGSEDTEAFF
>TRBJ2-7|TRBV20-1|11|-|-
TGCAGTGCTAGGAGGGCTTACGAGCAGTACTTC
CSARRAYEQYF
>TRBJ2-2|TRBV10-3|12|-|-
TGTGCCATCACCGGGGAACCCGGGGAGCTGTTTTTT
CAITGEPGELFF
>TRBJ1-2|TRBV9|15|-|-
TGTGCCAGCAGCGTAAATCCTAACCCCAACTATGGCTACACCTTC
CASSVNPNPNYGYTF
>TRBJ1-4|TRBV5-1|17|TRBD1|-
TGCGCCAGCAGCCCGGGGGCCATAGGGACAGGGGGCGAAAAACTGTTTTTT
CASSPGAIGTGGEKLFF
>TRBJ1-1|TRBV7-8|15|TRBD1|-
TGTGCCAGCAGCTTGGACAGGGAAGGAAGGACTGAAGCTTTCTTT
CASSLDREGRTEAFF
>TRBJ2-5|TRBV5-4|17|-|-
TGTGCCAGCAGCCTGCCGGGGATAGGTGGGGGCCCGGAGACCCAGTACTTC
CASSLPGIGGGPETQYF
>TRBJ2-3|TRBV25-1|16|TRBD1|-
TGTGCCAGCAGTGGAGCGACAGGGAAGGGCACAGATACGCAGTATTTT
CASSGATGKGTDTQYF
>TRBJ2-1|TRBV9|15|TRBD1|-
TGTGCCAGCAGCTCCGCCGGGACAGGGATAAACGAGCAGTTCTTC
CASSSAGTGINEQFF
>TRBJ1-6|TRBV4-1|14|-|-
TGCGCCAGCAGCCAAGTCGGGGTAAATTCACCCCTCCACTTT
CASSQVGVNSPLHF
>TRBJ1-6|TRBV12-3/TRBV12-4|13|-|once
TGTGCCAGTGGACGGGGCTATAATTCACCCCTCCACTTT
CASGRGYNSPLHF
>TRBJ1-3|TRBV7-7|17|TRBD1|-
TGTGCCAGCAGCTTAGGTGCGCAGGGGGCCCTTGGGGACACCATATATTTT
CASSLGAQGALGDTIYF
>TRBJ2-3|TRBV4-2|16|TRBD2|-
TGTGCCAGCAGCCAAGATCGGGGGGGCCTCACAGATACGCAGTATTTT
CASSQDRGGLTDTQYF
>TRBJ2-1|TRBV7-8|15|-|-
TGTGCCAGCAGCTCGGACACCTCCCTCTACAATGAGCAGTTCTTC
CASSSDTSLYNEQFF
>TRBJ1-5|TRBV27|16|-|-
TGTGCCAGCAGTTTAAGGGCTAGGGGCGTTAGTCAGCCCCAGCATTTT
CASSLRARGVSQPQHF
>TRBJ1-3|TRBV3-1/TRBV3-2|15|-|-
TGTGCCAGCAGTCGCCGGGGAGGGGCTGGAAACACCATATATTTT
CASSRRGGAGNTIYF
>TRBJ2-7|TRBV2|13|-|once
TGTGCCAGCAGTGAAAGAGGACAACGCGAGCAGTACTTC
CASSERGQREQYF
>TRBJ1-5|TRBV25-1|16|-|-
TGTGCCAGCAGTGAAGGGGGGAGGGGAAGCAATCAGCCCCAGCATTTT
CASSEGGRGSNQPQHF
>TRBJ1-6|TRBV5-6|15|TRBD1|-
TGTGCCAGCAGCGCCCGGACAGGGTATAATTCACCCCTCCACTTT
CASSARTGYNSPLHF